This TCR beta chain came from a study of long-term antiretroviral therapy in people with HIV. Version v3.0 of the immunoSEQ assay ran at survey level. Only in-frame clones appear in the TCRdb table, and some are missing; sequencing was by immunoSEQ multiplex PCR. Counted here are under 35,000 clones, approximately 96% occurring once; the ten biggest clones make up roughly 2.5%. The clonotype comes from a man aged 30 to 39 with HIV. Sequencing used unsorted PBMCs, obtained approximately 6.8 years after starting antiretroviral therapy.

The CDR3 loop is CSARAEAFF. The CDR3 nucleotides read TGCAGTGCTAGAGCTGAAGCTTTCTTT. This sequence joins TRBV20-1 and TRBJ1-1; no reliable D call. Germline V gene lookup returns CDR1 DFQATT and CDR2 SNEGSKA (reference sequence). This CDR3 contains 9 residues. V was pared by 1 base and J by 6 bases, with 0 bases between.